Reported below is one TCR beta chain. Per germline, CDR1 SGDLS and CDR2 YYNGEE. J was trimmed by 5 bases and V by 2 bases; bases with no gene match: 4. The CDR3 is made up of 15 amino acids. Repertoires were generated with immunoSEQ multiplex PCR, while TCRdb's copy carries only in-frame clones and drops some. The table includes tens of thousands of clones, about four fifths detected once. The data are from a study of OX40 agonist ivuxolimab in advanced cancers. This chain joins TRBV9 and TRBJ2-1, with 10 bases identical to TRBD2. The receptor's source is an adult with an advanced solid tumor such as melanoma, head and neck, liver or kidney cancer. The starting material was CD4+ or CD8+ T cells sorted from blood, obtained in a trial of the OX40 agonist ivuxolimab. The CDR3 DNA reads as TGTGCCAGCAGCGTTAGCGGGGGGCTTAACAATGAGCAGTTCTTC. The encoded protein is CASSVSGGLNNEQFF.